The next 12 T cell receptor beta chains were all read from a single sample in a study of blood T cell repertoires in COVID-19. Profiled with immunoSEQ multiplex PCR; TCRdb holds only in-frame clones, not every one. This table has around 260,000 clones, around 84% appearing once. The specimen was peripheral blood. The receptors derive from a man in his fifties or sixties with acute or convalescent COVID-19.

The chain is built from TRBV13 and TRBJ2-7, with TRBD1 matching over 9 bases. Per the germline V gene, CDR1 is PRHDT and CDR2 is FYEKMQ (reference sequence). CDR3 length: 15 residues. J lost 0 bases, V lost 2 bases, and 2 bases had no gene match. The CDR3 reads CASSLRTGDSYEQYF. CDR3 bases: TGTGCCAGCAGCTTACGGACAGGGGACTCCTACGAGCAGTACTTC.

V and J are TRBV5-1 and TRBJ1-2; 10 bases are shared with TRBD1. The V gene end was trimmed by 4 bases and the J gene end by 4 bases; junction bases not matched to a gene: 1. The CDR3 spans 13 residues. Germline V gene lookup returns CDR1 SGHRS and CDR2 YFSETQ. The CDR3 nucleotides are TGCGCCAGCAGCGGGGACAGGGGCTATGGCTACACCTTC. Residues: CASSGDRGYGYTF. The whole variable domain, remainder taken from reference TRBV5-1 and TRBJ1-2, is KAGVTQTPRYLIKTRGQQVTLSCSPISGHRSVSWYQQTPGQGLQFLFEYFSETQRNKGNFPGRFSGRQFSNSRSEMNVSTLELGDSALYLCASSGDRGYGYTFGSGTRLTVV.

This clone was seen only once. This chain joins TRBV19 and TRBJ2-7; 8 bases align to TRBD2. Looked up from germline, CDR1 is LNHDA and CDR2 is SQIVND (reference sequence). CDR3 length: 16 residues. V was clipped by 8 bases and J by 2 bases; unmatched bases: 14. Written as DNA, the CDR3 is TGTGCCAGTGGCCGACGGGTCGGGGGGGTTACCTACGAGCAGTACTTC. Its translation is CASGRRVGGVTYEQYF.

The genes are TRBV11-2 and TRBJ2-1, with D unresolved. Between the trimmed V and J ends, which lost 2 bases and 0 bases, there was a span of 11 bases. CDR1 and CDR2 from the germline V gene are SGHAT and FQNNGV. CDR3 length equals 16 residues. This CDR3 is CASSLSGSSSYNEQFF. The CDR3 bases are TGTGCCAGCAGCTTATCCGGGTCAAGCTCCTACAATGAGCAGTTCTTC.

Here the CDR3 DNA reads TGTGCCACCGCCGAGACAGGGGGCTACAATGAGCAGTTCTTC. Translating it yields CATAETGGYNEQFF. The chain links TRBV24-1 to TRBJ2-1; 9 bases are shared with TRBD1. The CDR3 runs to 14 residues. With V trimmed by 9 bases and J by 3 bases, 5 bases remained unmatched. CDR1 and CDR2 from the germline V gene are KGHDR and SFDVKD.

The chain is built from TRBV6-5 and TRBJ2-7; TRBD2 agrees at 16 bases. V was clipped by 6 bases and J by 6 bases; unmatched bases: 5. The CDR3 covers 15 residues. CDR1 MNHEY and CDR2 SVGAGI come from the germline V gene. The CDR3 sequence is CASRAGTSGRAEQYF. As DNA, the CDR3 is TGTGCCAGCAGAGCCGGGACTAGCGGGAGGGCCGAGCAGTACTTC.

This clone appeared a few times. The V and J genes are TRBV6-4 and TRBJ2-3, with TRBD1 matching 8 bases. The CDR3 is made up of 15 amino acids. Per the germline V gene, CDR1 is MRHNA and CDR2 is SNTAGT. V was pared by 4 bases and J by 3 bases, with 6 bases of the junction left unmatched. The CDR3: CASSGVTGGTDTQYF. The CDR3 DNA reads as TGTGCCAGCAGTGGAGTAACAGGGGGGACAGATACGCAGTATTTT.

This clone was detected once. The chain employs TRBV5-8 and TRBJ2-5, with 16 bases that match TRBD2. V dropped 4 bases and J dropped 5; count of bases not matched to a gene: 8. Germline V gives CDR1 SGHTS, CDR2 YDEGEE. CDR3 length equals 17 residues. The CDR3 here is CASSLGTSGGASETQYF. The CDR3 DNA is TGTGCCAGCAGCCTGGGGACTAGCGGGGGGGCCTCGGAGACCCAGTACTTC. The full variable domain, in which reference TRBV5-8 and TRBJ2-5 provide the parts outside the CDR3, is EAGVTQSPTHLIKTRGQQATLRCSPISGHTSVYWYQQALGLGLQFLLWYDEGEERNRGNFPPRFSGRQFPNYSSELNVNALELEDSALYLCASSLGTSGGASETQYFGPGTRLLVL.

In its sample, this clone was seen a few times. The chain links TRBV5-4 to TRBJ2-5; 11 bases are a match to TRBD2. J gave up 0 bases and V 5 bases, and 0 bases lay outside the gene matches. The CDR3 length is 14 residues. Germline loops: CDR1 SGHNT, CDR2 YYREEE (reference sequence). The CDR3 coding sequence is TGTGCCAGCAGTAGCGGGGGGGACCAAGAGACCCAGTACTTC. Encoded protein: CASSSGGDQETQYF.

The chain carries TRBV4-2 and TRBJ2-1, with D hard to call. The CDR3 has 15 amino acids. The V end lost 0 bases, the J end lost 7 bases, and 13 bases lay between the germline ends. Germline V gene lookup returns CDR1 LGHNA and CDR2 YNFKEQ. In DNA form, the CDR3 reads TGTGCCAGCAGCCAAGAGACTGTGATAAAGAATGAGCAGTTCTTC. The encoded protein is CASSQETVIKNEQFF.

The chain links TRBV5-1 to TRBJ2-2; D may be TRBD2 (5 bases). The CDR3 has 14 amino acids. CDR1 is SGHRS and CDR2 is YFSETQ in the germline V gene. The V and J ends lost 9 bases and 1 base respectively, with 13 bases between them. The CDR3 nucleotides read TGCGCCACAACCGAGGGTGGGAACACCGGGGAGCTGTTTTTT. Translation: CATTEGGNTGELFF.

The chain carries TRBV7-2 and TRBJ2-1, with TRBD2 identical over 10 bases. V trimming: 2 bases; J trimming: 4 bases; junction bases outside the gene matches: 8. The CDR3 extends over 17 amino acids. CDR1 and CDR2 from the germline V gene are SGHTA and FQGNSA. In DNA, the CDR3 is TGTGCCAGCAGCTTACGTCTCCGGACTAGCGGTTACAATGAGCAGTTCTTC. It is translated as CASSLRLRTSGYNEQFF.